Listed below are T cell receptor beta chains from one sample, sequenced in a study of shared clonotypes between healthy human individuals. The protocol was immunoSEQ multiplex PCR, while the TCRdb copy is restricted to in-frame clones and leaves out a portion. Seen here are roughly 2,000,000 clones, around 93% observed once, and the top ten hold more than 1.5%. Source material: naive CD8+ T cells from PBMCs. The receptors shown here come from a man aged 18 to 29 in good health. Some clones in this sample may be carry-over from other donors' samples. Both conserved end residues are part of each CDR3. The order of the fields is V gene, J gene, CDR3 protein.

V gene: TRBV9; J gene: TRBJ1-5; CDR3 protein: CASSAGLGQPQHF
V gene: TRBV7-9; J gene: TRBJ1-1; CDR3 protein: CASSFHREDTEAFF
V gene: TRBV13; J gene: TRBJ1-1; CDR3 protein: CASSLDGTEAFF
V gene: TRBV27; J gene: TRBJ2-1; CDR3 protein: CASSLGGRGYEQFF
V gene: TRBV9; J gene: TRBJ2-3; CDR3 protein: CASSVSSGRAVDTQYF
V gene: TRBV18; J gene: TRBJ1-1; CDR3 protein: CASSRESREGNTEAFF
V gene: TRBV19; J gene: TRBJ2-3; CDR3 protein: CASSLSLDRVGARSRRTDTQYF
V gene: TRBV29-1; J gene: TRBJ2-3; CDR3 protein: CSANLGLGSADTQYF
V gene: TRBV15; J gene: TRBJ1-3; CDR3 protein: CATSRERRQFSSGNTIYF
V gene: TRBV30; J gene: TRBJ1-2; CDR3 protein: CAWKDIPSVFTF
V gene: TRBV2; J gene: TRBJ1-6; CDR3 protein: CASIGGPRGSPLHF
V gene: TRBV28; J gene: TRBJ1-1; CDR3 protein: CASSLGRGLMNTEAFF
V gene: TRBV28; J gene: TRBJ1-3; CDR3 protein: CASSPQTLSGNTIYF
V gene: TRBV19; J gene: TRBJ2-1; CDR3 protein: CASSKASGSYNEQFF
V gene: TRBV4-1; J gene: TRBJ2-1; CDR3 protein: CASSPGLAGPPSSYNEQFF
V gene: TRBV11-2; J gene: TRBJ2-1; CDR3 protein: CASSVFRDRANEQFF
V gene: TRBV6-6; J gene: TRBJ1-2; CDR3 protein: CASSYSLNYGYTF
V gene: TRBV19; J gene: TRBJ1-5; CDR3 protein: CASSMWEAGQPQHF
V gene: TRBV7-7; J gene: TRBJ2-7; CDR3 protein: CASSLGSDYEQYF
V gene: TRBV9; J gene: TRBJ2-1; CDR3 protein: CASSTTSGSTSYNEQFF